Below are 24 T cell receptor beta chains sequenced from a single sample in a study of human T cells and chemical hapten exposure. Time point: patch test 1, 2 weeks after DPC sensitization. As for treatment: therapeutic diphenylcyclopropenone sensitization with weekly scalp DPC. TCRdb redid the calling of the RACE reads with MiXCR, one entry per CDR3 protein. Among roughly 180,000 distinct CDR3 sequences listed, approximately 20% were seen once. Sample: whole blood, taken in connection with sensitization to the hapten diphenylcyclopropenone (DPC). The receptors derive from a woman aged 50 to 60 with alopecia areata. Some clones in this sample may be carry-over from other donors' samples.

The chain joins TRBV27 to TRBJ2-7; either TRBD1 or TRBD2 may fit D (5 bases each). Per the germline V gene, CDR1 is MNHEY and CDR2 is SMNVEV (reference sequence). The length of the CDR3 is 14 residues. V dropped 8 bases and J dropped 3 bases, with 17 bases sitting between them. The CDR3 DNA follows: TGTGCCAGCCAACCGGGACCACTGAGCTACGAGCAGTACTTC. This codes for CASQPGPLSYEQYF.

The chain recombines TRBV6-5 with TRBJ2-1; 9 bases match TRBD2. The CDR3 runs 15 residues. Germline CDR1 reads MNHEY; CDR2 reads SVGAGI. V lost 6 bases and J lost 4; bases outside the gene matches: 7. The CDR3 region has the DNA TGTGCCAGCAGCAGACTAGCGGAGTTGTACAATGAGCAGTTCTTC. Translating it yields CASSRLAELYNEQFF.

The chain carries TRBV5-1 and TRBJ2-5, with 7 bases identical to TRBD2. Germline V gives CDR1 SGHRS, CDR2 YFSETQ. CDR3 length equals 16 residues. V trimming: 0 bases; J trimming: 4 bases; junction bases outside the gene matches: 9. The CDR3 reads CASSLAGAAGLETQYF. CDR3 in DNA: TGCGCCAGCAGCTTGGCCGGAGCAGCGGGGTTAGAGACCCAGTACTTC.

This clonotype was picked up a small number of times. The rearrangement joins TRBV20-1 to TRBJ2-3, with D maybe TRBD1 (6 bases). The CDR3 covers 13 residues. The germline gives CDR1 DFQATT, CDR2 SNEGSKA (reference sequence). Trimming pared 4 bases from V and 1 base from J, leaving 9 bases between. CDR3 loop: CSATRGGTDTQYF. The CDR3 DNA reads as TGCAGTGCTACCAGGGGAGGCACAGATACGCAGTATTTT.

This clonotype was recorded a few times. The chain recombines TRBV7-8 with TRBJ2-1; D gene uncertain. Trimming removed 5 bases from V and 5 bases from J, with 7 bases in between. This CDR3 has 12 amino acids. Per germline, CDR1 SGHVS and CDR2 FQNEAQ. CDR3: CASSKHDNEQFF. CDR3 nucleotide sequence: TGTGCCAGCAGCAAACACGACAATGAGCAGTTCTTC.

This clonotype was counted a few times. The V and J genes are TRBV28 and TRBJ1-1, with D possibly TRBD1 on 5 matching bases. The CDR3 loop spans 19 amino acids. Deletions cut 5 bases from V and 0 bases from J, with 25 bases between. Germline V gives CDR1 MDHEN, CDR2 SYDVKM. The CDR3 region has the DNA TGTGCCAGCAGTCACCCTACCGGGACCTTGGGCTACCTGAACACTGAAGCTTTCTTT. It is translated as CASSHPTGTLGYLNTEAFF.

CDR3 DNA sequence: TGCGCCAGCAGTACCTCCCGGGGTCGGAACGAGCAGTACTTC. Its translation is CASSTSRGRNEQYF. This chain uses TRBV10-1 with TRBJ2-7; TRBD2 might be the D (5 bases). The germline V and J ends were trimmed by 5 bases and 5 bases, with 16 bases remaining between them. This CDR3 contains 14 residues. Per the germline V gene, CDR1 is WNHNN and CDR2 is SYGVQD (reference sequence).

There are a few counts of this clonotype. This chain joins TRBV7-6 and TRBJ2-1; TRBD2 matches at 7 bases. The CDR3 covers 15 residues. With V trimmed by 5 bases and J by 7 bases, 11 bases remained unmatched. Germline-derived CDR1 and CDR2 are SGHVS and FNYEAQ. In nucleotides, the CDR3 is TGTGCCAGCAGCCGGGGCGGGGGATTCCAAAATGAGCAGTTCTTC. Translating it yields CASSRGGGFQNEQFF. The entire variable domain, with the rest obtained from reference TRBV7-6 and TRBJ2-1, is as follows: GAGVSQSPRYKVTKRGQDVALRCDPISGHVSLYWYRQALGQGPEFLTYFNYEAQQDKSGLPNDRFSAERPEGSISTLTIQRTEQRDSAMYRCASSRGGGFQNEQFFGPGTRLTVL.

This clonotype has a handful of counts. The chain combines TRBV10-2 with TRBJ1-3; no clear D gene. Trimming removed 6 bases from V and 3 bases from J, with 12 bases in between. Germline CDR1 reads WSHSY; CDR2 reads SAAADI. There are 14 residues in the CDR3. The CDR3 DNA reads TGCGCCAGCAGAAGTTTGGGATTTGGAAACACCATATATTTT. As protein: CASRSLGFGNTIYF.

This clonotype occurred a few times. The gene calls are TRBV10-3 and TRBJ1-1, with 7 bases that match TRBD1. Germline V lookup: CDR1 ENHRY, CDR2 SYGVKD. Germline trimming cut 4 bases from V and 1 base from J; bases unmatched to any gene: 9. This CDR3 has 16 amino acids. CDR3 loop: CAISALTDRKNTEAFF. The CDR3, as DNA: TGTGCCATCAGTGCGCTCACGGACAGGAAGAACACTGAAGCTTTCTTT.

V gene TRBV5-1 combines with J gene TRBJ2-7; D tentatively fits TRBD1 or TRBD2 (6 bases each). CDR3 size: 14 residues. Looked up from germline, CDR1 is SGHRS and CDR2 is YFSETQ. The V end was cut by 4 bases, the J end by 0 bases, with 11 bases between. The DNA for the CDR3 is TGCGCCAGCAGCCCCGGGGGCAGCTCCTACGAGCAGTACTTC. Its protein product is CASSPGGSSYEQYF.

The V and J genes are TRBV21-1 and TRBJ1-6; TRBD1 was called by the table and not checked on the DNA. TRBV21-1 is deemed a pseudogene. There are 17 residues in the CDR3. CDR3 coding DNA: TGTGCCAGCAGCAAAAGAGCTTGGGGACGGTATAATTCACCCCTCCACTTT. Protein product: CASSKRAWGRYNSPLHF.

The genes are TRBV20-1 and TRBJ1-5; 12 positions match TRBD1. J lost 3 bases, V lost 0 bases, and 3 bases had no gene match. Germline CDR1 is DFQATT and CDR2 is SNEGSKA (reference sequence). The CDR3 has 16 residues. The chain's CDR3 is CSAREGTGGNNQPQHF. As DNA, the CDR3 is TGCAGTGCTAGAGAGGGGACAGGGGGCAACAATCAGCCCCAGCATTTT.

The chain couples TRBV15 to TRBJ2-1; 9 bases are shared with TRBD2. Germline V lookup: CDR1 LNHNV, CDR2 YYDKDF (reference sequence). The length of the CDR3 is 15 residues. V lost 3 bases and J lost 4; bases outside the gene matches: 4. CDR3 nucleotides: TGTGCCACCAGCAGGGCTAGCGGGGTATACAATGAGCAGTTCTTC. Residues: CATSRASGVYNEQFF.

This clonotype was seen only a few times. This rearrangement joins TRBV19 to TRBJ1-5; D is possibly TRBD1 (5 bases). Germline values: CDR1 LNHDA, CDR2 SQIVND (reference sequence). Between the trimmed V and J ends, which lost 8 bases and 3 bases, there was a span of 17 bases. The CDR3 sequence is 15 residues long. CDR3 sequence reads: CASRVRQPFNQPQHF. DNA for the CDR3: TGTGCCAGTCGAGTGAGACAGCCCTTCAATCAGCCCCAGCATTTT.

This rearrangement joins TRBV2 to TRBJ2-3; D might be TRBD1 or TRBD2, each matching 5 bases. This CDR3 is built from 14 residues. Trimming shortened V by 0 bases and J by 4 bases, and 8 bases separated the two germline ends. Germline V gives CDR1 SNHLY, CDR2 FYNNEI. The CDR3 reads CASSEARGADTQYF. DNA of the CDR3: TGTGCCAGCAGTGAAGCGCGAGGGGCAGATACGCAGTATTTT.

The CDR3: CSARVTSGRYEQYF. CDR3 in DNA: TGCAGTGCTAGAGTGACTAGCGGGAGGTACGAGCAGTACTTC. V gene TRBV20-1 combines with J gene TRBJ2-7; the match to TRBD2 covers 13 bases. Germline CDR1 is DFQATT and CDR2 is SNEGSKA (reference sequence). V shed 1 base, J shed 4 bases, and the junction held 1 base outside the gene matches. The CDR3 covers 14 residues.

The chain recombines TRBV20-1 with TRBJ1-5; 7 bases are a match to TRBD1. CDR3 size: 14 residues. Germline trimming cut 3 bases from V and 4 bases from J; bases unmatched to any gene: 6. CDR1 is DFQATT and CDR2 is SNEGSKA in the germline V gene (reference sequence). CDR3 in amino acids: CSASSGQQNQPQHF. The CDR3 nucleotides are TGCAGTGCTAGCTCGGGACAGCAAAATCAGCCCCAGCATTTT.

The rearrangement uses TRBV20-1 and TRBJ2-3, with 13 bases lining up with TRBD2. The CDR3 is 16 amino acids. The ends lost 5 bases at V and 5 bases at J; junction bases unmatched: 10. The germline CDR1 and CDR2 sequences are DFQATT and SNEGSKA (reference sequence). The CDR3 sequence is CSAAGGTSGTIDTQYF. Here the CDR3 DNA reads TGCAGTGCTGCAGGGGGGACTAGCGGGACCATAGATACGCAGTATTTT.

The chain recombines TRBV11-2 with TRBJ2-4; D unclear. Germline V gives CDR1 SGHAT, CDR2 FQNNGV. This CDR3 has 12 amino acids. The ends were cut back, 4 bases at V and 2 bases at J, with 3 bases in the middle. The CDR3 sequence is CASSSTKNIQYF. CDR3 sequence (DNA): TGTGCCAGCAGCTCGACCAAAAACATTCAGTACTTC.

The chain recombines TRBV10-2 with TRBJ1-5, with 12 bases identical to TRBD1. V shed 6 bases, J shed 8 bases, and the junction held 8 bases outside the gene matches. The CDR3 length is 15 residues. Germline V gene data show CDR1 as WSHSY and CDR2 as SAAADI. The CDR3 sequence: CASRTGTGGAEPQHF. CDR3 sequence (DNA): TGCGCCAGCAGGACCGGGACAGGGGGCGCTGAGCCCCAGCATTTT.

This clonotype was picked up a small number of times. The chain combines TRBV27 with TRBJ1-1; 7 bases agree with TRBD1. The CDR3 contains 14 residues. From germline, CDR1 is MNHEY and CDR2 SMNVEV (reference sequence). V lost 3 bases, J lost 6 bases, and 7 bases stayed unmatched. The CDR3 coding sequence is TGTGCCAGCAGTTTTCTCAGGGGGACTGCTGAAGCTTTCTTT. Its protein product is CASSFLRGTAEAFF.

This chain uses TRBV5-6 with TRBJ1-1; D is uncertain. Trimming removed 0 bases from V and 4 bases from J, with 16 bases in between. This CDR3 region has 16 residues. The V gene's germline CDR1 is SGHDT and CDR2 YYEEEE. CDR3 amino acids: CASSLEGVTAGTEAFF. Written as DNA, the CDR3 is TGTGCCAGCAGCTTGGAGGGTGTGACGGCAGGCACTGAAGCTTTCTTT.

J is TRBJ2-2 and V is TRBV6-1; 10 bases line up with TRBD2. J lost 6 bases, V lost 3 bases, and 4 bases had no gene match. This CDR3 comprises 15 residues. The germline V gene encodes CDR1 MNHNS and CDR2 SASEGT. In nucleotides, the CDR3 is TGTGCCAGCAGTGATAGCGGGAGGCATGCCGGGGAGCTGTTTTTT. Its protein product is CASSDSGRHAGELFF.